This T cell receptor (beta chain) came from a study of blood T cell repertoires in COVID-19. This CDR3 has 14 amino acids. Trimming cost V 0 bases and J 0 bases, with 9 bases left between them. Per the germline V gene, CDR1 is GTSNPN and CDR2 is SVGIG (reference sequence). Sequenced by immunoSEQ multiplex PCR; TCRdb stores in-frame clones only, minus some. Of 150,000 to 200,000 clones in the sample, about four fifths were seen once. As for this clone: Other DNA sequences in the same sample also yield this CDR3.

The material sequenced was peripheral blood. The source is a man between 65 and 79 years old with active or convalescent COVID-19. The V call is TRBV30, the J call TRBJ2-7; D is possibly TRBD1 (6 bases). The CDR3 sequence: CAWSVGGSSYEQYF. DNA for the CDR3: TGTGCCTGGAGTGTAGGGGGTAGCTCCTACGAGCAGTACTTC.